This T cell receptor (beta chain) was obtained from a study of identical twins. The germline V and J ends were trimmed by 4 bases and 4 bases, with 8 bases remaining between them. The germline V gene encodes CDR1 MNHNS and CDR2 SASEGT. CDR3 length: 13 amino acids. Note on this clonotype: The antigen remains undetermined.

General study findings and limits: Conclusions came from cross-sectional statistical analysis, not from following the same donors. Analyses of zero insertions could be partly confounded by invariant MAIT and iNKT cells.

TCRdb re-derived calls from the 5' RACE reads in MiXCR, one entry per CDR3 protein. The sample includes some 900,000 distinct CDR3 sequences, around an eighth of them seen just once. These sequences were also reported in another study, on yellow fever vaccine responses in identical twins.

This rearrangement joins TRBV6-1 to TRBJ1-5; D may be TRBD1 (6 bases). The origin of this receptor is a woman between 18 and 29 years old in good health. Sequenced material: PBMCs. This chain's CDR3 is CASSGDNNQPQHF. The CDR3 bases are TGTGCCAGCAGTGGGGACAATAATCAGCCCCAGCATTTT.